This TCR beta chain was recovered during a study of shared clonotypes between healthy human individuals. Profiling relied on immunoSEQ multiplex PCR, and the TCRdb table lists in-frame clones only, not all of them. The top ten hold less than 0.15% of the sample, which has a few million clones, approximately 96% seen once. This clone was observed a single time. The source of this sequence is a man younger than 30 in good health. The sample consisted of naive CD4+ T cells sorted from blood. This sample's subset: CD45RA+ positively selected.

CDR3 bases: TGTGCCAGCAGCCCCCACACCGGGGAGCTGTTTTTT. Its protein is CASSPHTGELFF. The chain has TRBV7-2 and TRBJ2-2, with D unresolved. Germline loops: CDR1 SGHTA, CDR2 FQGNSA. The CDR3 covers 12 residues. With 5 bases removed from V and 3 bases from J, the gap between germline ends came to 4 bases.